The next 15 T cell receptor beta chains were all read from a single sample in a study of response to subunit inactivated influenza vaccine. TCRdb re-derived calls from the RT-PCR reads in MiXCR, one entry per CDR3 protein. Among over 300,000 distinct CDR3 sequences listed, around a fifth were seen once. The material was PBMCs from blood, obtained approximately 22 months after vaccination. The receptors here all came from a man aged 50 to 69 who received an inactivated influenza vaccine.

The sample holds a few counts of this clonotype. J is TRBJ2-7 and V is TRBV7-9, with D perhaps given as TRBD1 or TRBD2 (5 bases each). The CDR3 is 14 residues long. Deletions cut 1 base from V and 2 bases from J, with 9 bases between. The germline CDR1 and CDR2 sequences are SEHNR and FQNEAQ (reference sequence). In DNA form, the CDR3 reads TGTGCCAGCAGCTTAGAAGGGACCGCCTACGAGCAGTACTTC. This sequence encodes CASSLEGTAYEQYF.

In DNA, the CDR3 is TGTGCCAGCAGCTACGGACTAGCGGGTTTGTTCTTC. Amino acid sequence: CASSYGLAGLFF. The rearrangement joins TRBV7-2 to TRBJ2-1, with 11 bases that match TRBD2. Germline V gives CDR1 SGHTA, CDR2 FQGNSA. Germline trimming cut 4 bases from V and 15 bases from J; bases unmatched to any gene: 5. The CDR3 is 12 residues long.

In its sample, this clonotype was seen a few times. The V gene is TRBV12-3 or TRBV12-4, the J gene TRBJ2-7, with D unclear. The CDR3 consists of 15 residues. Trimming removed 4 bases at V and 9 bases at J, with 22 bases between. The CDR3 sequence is CASSSPGHKGNAQYF. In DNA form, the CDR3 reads TGTGCCAGCAGTTCGCCAGGTCATAAGGGCAATGCGCAGTACTTC.

This CDR3 reads CASSRSPGLEISYNEQFF. CDR3 nucleotides: TGTGCCAGCAGCCGGTCGCCGGGACTAGAGATCTCCTACAATGAGCAGTTCTTC. The V gene is TRBV11-2, the J gene TRBJ2-1; 8 positions match TRBD2. This CDR3 has 18 amino acids. Trimming cost V 5 bases and J 0 bases; bases outside gene matches: 12. The germline gives CDR1 SGHAT, CDR2 FQNNGV.

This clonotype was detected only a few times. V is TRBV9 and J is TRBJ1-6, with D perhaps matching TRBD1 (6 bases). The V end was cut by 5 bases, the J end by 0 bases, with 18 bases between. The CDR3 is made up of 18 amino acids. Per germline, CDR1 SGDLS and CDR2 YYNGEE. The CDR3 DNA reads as TGTGCCAGCAGTGATAGGACAGTCCGAAGCTCCTATAATTCACCCCTCCACTTT. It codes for CASSDRTVRSSYNSPLHF. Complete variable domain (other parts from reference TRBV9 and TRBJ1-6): DSGVTQTPKHLITATGQRVTLRCSPRSGDLSVYWYQQSLDQGLQFLIQYYNGEERAKGNILERFSAQQFPDLHSELNLSSLELGDSALYFCASSDRTVRSSYNSPLHFGNGTRLTVT.

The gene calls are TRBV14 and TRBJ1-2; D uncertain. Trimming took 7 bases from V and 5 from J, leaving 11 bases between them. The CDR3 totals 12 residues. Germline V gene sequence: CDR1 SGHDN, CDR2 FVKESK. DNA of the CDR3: TGTGCCAGCACACATACGGAATATGGCTACACCTTC. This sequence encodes CASTHTEYGYTF. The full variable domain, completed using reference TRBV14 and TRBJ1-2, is EAGVTQFPSHSVIEKGQTVTLRCDPISGHDNLYWYRRVMGKEIKFLLHFVKESKQDESGMPNNRFLAERTGGTYSTLKVQPAELEDSGVYFCASTHTEYGYTFGSGTRLTVV.

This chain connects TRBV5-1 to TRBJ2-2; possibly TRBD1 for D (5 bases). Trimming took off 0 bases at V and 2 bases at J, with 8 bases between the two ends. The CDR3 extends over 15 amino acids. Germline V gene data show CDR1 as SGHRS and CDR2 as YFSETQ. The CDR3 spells CASSLDRPNTGELFF. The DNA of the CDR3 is TGCGCCAGCAGCTTGGACAGGCCTAACACCGGGGAGCTGTTTTTT.

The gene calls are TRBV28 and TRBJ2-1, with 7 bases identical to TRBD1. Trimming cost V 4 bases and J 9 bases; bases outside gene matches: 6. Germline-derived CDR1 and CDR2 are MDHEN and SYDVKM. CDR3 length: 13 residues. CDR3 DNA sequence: TGTGCCAGCAGTTCGGGACAGTCGCTTGAGCAGTTCTTC. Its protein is CASSSGQSLEQFF.

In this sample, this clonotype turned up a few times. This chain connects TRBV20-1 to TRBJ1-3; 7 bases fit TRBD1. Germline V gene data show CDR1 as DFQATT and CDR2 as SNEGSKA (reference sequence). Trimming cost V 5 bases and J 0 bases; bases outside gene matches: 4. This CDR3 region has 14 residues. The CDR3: CSASAGGSGNTIYF. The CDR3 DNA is TGCAGTGCTTCAGCAGGGGGCTCTGGAAACACCATATATTTT.

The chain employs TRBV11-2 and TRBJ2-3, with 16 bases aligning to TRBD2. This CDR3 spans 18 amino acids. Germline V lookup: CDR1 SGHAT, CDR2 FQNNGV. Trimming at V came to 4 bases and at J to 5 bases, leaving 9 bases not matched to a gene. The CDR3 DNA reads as TGTGCCAGCAGCTCCGGGACTAGCGGGAGGGCCCTTGAAGATACGCAGTATTTT. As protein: CASSSGTSGRALEDTQYF.

The CDR3: CASKRGSGYTF. CDR3 DNA sequence: TGTGCCAGCAAGCGGGGTTCTGGCTACACCTTC. The chain recombines TRBV12-3 or TRBV12-4 with TRBJ1-2, with unresolved D. This CDR3 is 11 amino acids long. V was clipped by 7 bases and J by 7 bases, with 10 bases between them.

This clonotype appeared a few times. The CDR3 region has the DNA TGCAGTGCTGGTGGACAGCGTCTTTCCTACGAGCAGTACTTC. This sequence encodes CSAGGQRLSYEQYF. The rearrangement joins TRBV20-1 to TRBJ2-7; D is possibly TRBD1 (6 bases). Germline CDR1 is DFQATT and CDR2 is SNEGSKA (reference sequence). V was cut by 5 bases and J by 1 base, with 15 bases left in between. This CDR3 has 14 amino acids.

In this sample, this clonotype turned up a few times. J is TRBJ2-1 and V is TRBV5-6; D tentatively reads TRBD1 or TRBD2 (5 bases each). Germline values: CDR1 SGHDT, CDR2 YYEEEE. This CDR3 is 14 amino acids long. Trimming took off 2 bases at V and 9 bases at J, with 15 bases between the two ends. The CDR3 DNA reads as TGTGCCAGCAGCTTTCCCGGGACCGGGATTGAGCAGTTCTTC. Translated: CASSFPGTGIEQFF.

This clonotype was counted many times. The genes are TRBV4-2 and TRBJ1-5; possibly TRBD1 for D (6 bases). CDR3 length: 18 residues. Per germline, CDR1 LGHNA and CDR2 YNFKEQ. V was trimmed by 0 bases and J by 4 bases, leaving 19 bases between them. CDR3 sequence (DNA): TGTGCCAGCAGCCAAGATCTTTGGGGACACTTAGGGAATCAGCCCCAGCATTTT. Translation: CASSQDLWGHLGNQPQHF.

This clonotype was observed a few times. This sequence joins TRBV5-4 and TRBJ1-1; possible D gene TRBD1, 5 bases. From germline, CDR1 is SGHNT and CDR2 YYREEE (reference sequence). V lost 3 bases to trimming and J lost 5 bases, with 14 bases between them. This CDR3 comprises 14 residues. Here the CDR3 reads CASSSWTFRTEAFF. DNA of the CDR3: TGTGCCAGCAGCTCATGGACATTTCGAACTGAAGCTTTCTTT. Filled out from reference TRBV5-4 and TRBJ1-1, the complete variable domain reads ETGVTQSPTHLIKTRGQQVTLRCSSQSGHNTVSWYQQALGQGPQFIFQYYREEENGRGNFPPRFSGLQFPNYSSELNVNALELDDSALYLCASSSWTFRTEAFFGQGTRLTVV.